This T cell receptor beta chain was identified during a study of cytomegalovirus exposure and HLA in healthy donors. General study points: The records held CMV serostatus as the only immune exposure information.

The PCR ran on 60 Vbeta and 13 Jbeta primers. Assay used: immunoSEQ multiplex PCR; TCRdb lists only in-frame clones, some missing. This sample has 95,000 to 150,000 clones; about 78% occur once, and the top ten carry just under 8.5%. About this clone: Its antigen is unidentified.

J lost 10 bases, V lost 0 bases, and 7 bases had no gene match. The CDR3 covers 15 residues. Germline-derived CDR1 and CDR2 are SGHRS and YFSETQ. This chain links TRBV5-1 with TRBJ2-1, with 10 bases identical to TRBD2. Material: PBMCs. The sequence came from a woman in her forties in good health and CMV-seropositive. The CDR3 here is CASSLESGGAEEQFF. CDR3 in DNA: TGCGCCAGCAGCTTGGAGAGCGGGGGGGCGGAAGAGCAGTTCTTC.